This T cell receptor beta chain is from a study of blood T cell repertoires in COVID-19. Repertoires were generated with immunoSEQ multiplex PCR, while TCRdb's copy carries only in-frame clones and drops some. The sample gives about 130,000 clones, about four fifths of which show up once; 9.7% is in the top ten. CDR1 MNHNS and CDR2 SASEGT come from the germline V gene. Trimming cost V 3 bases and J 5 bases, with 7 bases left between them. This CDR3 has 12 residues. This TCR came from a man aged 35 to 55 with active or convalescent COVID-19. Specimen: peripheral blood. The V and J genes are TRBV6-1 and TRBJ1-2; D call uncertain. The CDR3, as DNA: TGTGCCAGCAGTGACACGGGATATGGCTACACCTTC. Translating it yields CASSDTGYGYTF.